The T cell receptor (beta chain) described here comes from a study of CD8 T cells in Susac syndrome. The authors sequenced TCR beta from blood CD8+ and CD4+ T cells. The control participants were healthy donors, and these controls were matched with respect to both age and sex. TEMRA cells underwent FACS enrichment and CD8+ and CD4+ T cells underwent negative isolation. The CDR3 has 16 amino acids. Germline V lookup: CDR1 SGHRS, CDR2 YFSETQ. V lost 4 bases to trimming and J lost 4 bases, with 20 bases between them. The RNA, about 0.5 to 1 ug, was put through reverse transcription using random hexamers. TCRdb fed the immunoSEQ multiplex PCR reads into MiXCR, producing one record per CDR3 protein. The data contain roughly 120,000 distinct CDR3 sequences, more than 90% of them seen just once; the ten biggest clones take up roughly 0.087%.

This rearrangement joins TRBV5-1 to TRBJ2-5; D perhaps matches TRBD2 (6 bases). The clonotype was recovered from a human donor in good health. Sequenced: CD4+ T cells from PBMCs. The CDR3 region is CASSLRGLASGETQYF. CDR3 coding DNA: TGCGCCAGCAGCCTGCGCGGGCTAGCGTCGGGAGAGACCCAGTACTTC.